This TCR beta chain was sequenced during a study of OX40 agonist ivuxolimab in advanced cancers. Exclusion of a patient followed from autoimmune disease history or systemic immunosuppression. Samples of blood were obtained at baseline, on cycle 4 day 1, and on cycle 7 day 1. Germline lookup yields CDR1 SGHVS and CDR2 FNYEAQ. This CDR3 has 15 amino acids. V was clipped by 5 bases and J by 7 bases; unmatched bases: 12. The method was immunoSEQ multiplex PCR; TCRdb's version includes in-frame clones alone and lacks a portion of them. The sample yields roughly 44,000 clones, around 80% seen once. Whole-study findings and limits: Clonal expansion from baseline to week 6 occurred in both CD4+ and CD8+ T cells.

As for this clone: Antigen unknown.

The sequence came from an adult with an advanced solid tumor such as melanoma, head and neck, liver or kidney cancer. The rearrangement links TRBV7-6 to TRBJ2-5; TRBD2 matches 8 bases. This sample comprised CD4+ or CD8+ T cells sorted from blood, obtained in a trial of the OX40 agonist ivuxolimab. CDR3 residues: CASSITGTSVGTQYF. The CDR3 bases are TGTGCCAGCAGCATAACCGGGACTAGTGTAGGGACCCAGTACTTC.